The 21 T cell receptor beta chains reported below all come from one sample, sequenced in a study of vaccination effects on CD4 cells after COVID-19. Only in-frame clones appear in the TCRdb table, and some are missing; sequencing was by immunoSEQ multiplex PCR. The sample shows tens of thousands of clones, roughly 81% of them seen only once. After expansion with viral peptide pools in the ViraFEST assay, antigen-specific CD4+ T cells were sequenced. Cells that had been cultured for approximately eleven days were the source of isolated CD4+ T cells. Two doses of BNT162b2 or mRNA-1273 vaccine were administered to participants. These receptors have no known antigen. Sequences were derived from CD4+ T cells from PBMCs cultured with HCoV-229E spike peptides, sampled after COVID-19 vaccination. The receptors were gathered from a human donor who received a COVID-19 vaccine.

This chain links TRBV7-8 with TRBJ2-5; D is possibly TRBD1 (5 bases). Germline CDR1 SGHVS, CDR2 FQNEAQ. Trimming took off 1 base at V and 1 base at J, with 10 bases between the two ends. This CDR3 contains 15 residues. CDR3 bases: TGTGCCAGCAGCTTAGGCCGCAGGGCCCAAGAGACCCAGTACTTC. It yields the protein CASSLGRRAQETQYF.

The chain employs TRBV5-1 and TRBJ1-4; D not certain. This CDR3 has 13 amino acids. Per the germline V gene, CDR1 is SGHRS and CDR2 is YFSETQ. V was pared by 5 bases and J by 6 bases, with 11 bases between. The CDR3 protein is CASSSGTHEKLFF. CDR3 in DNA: TGCGCCAGCAGTTCGGGAACGCATGAAAAACTGTTTTTT. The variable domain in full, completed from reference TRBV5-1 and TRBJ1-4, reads KAGVTQTPRYLIKTRGQQVTLSCSPISGHRSVSWYQQTPGQGLQFLFEYFSETQRNKGNFPGRFSGRQFSNSRSEMNVSTLELGDSALYLCASSSGTHEKLFFGSGTQLSVL.

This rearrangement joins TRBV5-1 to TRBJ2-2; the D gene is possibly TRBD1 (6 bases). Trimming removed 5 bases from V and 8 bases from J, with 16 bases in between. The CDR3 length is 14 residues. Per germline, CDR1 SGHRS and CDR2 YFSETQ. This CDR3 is CASSLQGYEGELFF. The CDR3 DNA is TGCGCCAGCAGTTTACAGGGTTACGAGGGGGAGCTGTTTTTT.

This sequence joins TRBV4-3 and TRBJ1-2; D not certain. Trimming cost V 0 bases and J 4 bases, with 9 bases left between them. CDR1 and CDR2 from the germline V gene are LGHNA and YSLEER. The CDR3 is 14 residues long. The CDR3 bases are TGCGCCAGCAGCCAAGATCGGTCAGCCTATGGCTACACCTTC. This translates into CASSQDRSAYGYTF.

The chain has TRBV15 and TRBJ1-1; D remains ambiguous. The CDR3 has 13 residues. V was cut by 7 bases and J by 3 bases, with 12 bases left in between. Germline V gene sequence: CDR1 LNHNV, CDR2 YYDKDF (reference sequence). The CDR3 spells CATNTGGYTEAFF. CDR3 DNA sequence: TGTGCCACCAATACCGGAGGGTACACTGAAGCTTTCTTT.

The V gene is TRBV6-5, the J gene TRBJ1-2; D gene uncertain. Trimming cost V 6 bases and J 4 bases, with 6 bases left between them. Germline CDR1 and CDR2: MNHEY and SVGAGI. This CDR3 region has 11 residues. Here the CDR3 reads CASRALYGYTF. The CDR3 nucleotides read TGTGCCAGCAGGGCCCTCTATGGCTACACCTTC.

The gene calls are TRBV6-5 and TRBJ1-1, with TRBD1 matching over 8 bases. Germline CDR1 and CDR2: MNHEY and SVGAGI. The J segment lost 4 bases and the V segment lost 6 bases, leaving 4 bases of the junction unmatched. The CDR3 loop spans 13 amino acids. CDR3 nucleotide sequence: TGTGCCAGCAGCTCTACAGGGGGCACTGAAGCTTTCTTT. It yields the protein CASSSTGGTEAFF.

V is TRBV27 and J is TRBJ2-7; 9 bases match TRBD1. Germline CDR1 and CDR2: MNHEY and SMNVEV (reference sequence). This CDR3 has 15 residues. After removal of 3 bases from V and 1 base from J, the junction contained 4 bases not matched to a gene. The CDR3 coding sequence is TGTGCCAGCAGTTTGAGCGGACAGGGGTCCTACGAGCAGTACGTC. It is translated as CASSLSGQGSYEQYV.

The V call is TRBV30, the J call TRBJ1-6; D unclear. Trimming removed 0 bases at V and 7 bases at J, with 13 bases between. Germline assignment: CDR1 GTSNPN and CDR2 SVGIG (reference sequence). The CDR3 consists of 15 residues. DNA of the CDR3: TGTGCCTGGAGTGTAACGCTTCTACCCAATTCACCCCTCCACTTT. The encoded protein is CAWSVTLLPNSPLHF.

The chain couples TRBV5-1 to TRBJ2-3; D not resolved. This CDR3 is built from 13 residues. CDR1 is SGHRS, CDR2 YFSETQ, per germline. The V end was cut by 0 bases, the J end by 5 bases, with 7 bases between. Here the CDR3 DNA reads TGCGCCAGCAGCTTGGCAGTCGAAGATACGCAGTATTTT. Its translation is CASSLAVEDTQYF.

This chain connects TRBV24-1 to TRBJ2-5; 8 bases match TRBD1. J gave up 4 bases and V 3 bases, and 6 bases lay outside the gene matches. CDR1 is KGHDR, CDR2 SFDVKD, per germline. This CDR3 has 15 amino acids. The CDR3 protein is CATSDPGQGGETQYF. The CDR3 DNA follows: TGTGCCACCAGTGATCCCGGACAGGGAGGAGAGACCCAGTACTTC.

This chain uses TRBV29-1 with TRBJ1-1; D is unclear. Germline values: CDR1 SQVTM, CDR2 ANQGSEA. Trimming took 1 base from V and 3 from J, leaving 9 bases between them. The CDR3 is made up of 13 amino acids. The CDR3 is CSVEVQADTEAFF. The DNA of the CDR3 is TGCAGCGTTGAAGTCCAGGCTGACACTGAAGCTTTCTTT.

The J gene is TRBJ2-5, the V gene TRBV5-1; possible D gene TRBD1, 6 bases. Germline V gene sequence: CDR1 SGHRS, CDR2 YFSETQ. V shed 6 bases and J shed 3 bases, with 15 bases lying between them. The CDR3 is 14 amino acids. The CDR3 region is CASTLMGQEETQYF. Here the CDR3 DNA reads TGCGCCAGCACATTGATGGGACAAGAAGAGACCCAGTACTTC.

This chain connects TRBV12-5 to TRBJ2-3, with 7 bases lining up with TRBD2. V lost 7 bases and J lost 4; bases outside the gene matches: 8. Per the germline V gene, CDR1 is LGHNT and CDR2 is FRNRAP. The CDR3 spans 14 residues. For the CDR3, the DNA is TGTGCTAGTGTTCGGACTAGTACGGCAGATACGCAGTATTTT. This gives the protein CASVRTSTADTQYF.

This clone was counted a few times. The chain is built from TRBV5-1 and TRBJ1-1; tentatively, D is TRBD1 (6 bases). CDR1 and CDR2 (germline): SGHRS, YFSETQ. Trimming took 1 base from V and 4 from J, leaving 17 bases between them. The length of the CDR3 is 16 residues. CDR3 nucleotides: TGCGCCAGCAGCTTGTGGGGGGACACCCTGGGCACTGAAGCTTTCTTT. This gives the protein CASSLWGDTLGTEAFF.

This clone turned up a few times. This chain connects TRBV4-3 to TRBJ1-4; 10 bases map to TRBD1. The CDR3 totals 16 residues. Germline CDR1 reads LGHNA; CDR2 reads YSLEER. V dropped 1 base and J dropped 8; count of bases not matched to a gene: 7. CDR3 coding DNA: TGCGCCAGCAGCCAAGCCGAGACAGGGGGCAACGAAAAACTGTTTTTT. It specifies CASSQAETGGNEKLFF.

This chain's CDR3 is CASSAEGLGTGELFF. CDR3 DNA sequence: TGTGCCAGCAGCGCAGAGGGTTTGGGCACCGGGGAGCTGTTTTTT. The V gene is TRBV7-8, the J gene TRBJ2-2, with D tentatively TRBD2 (5 bases). The CDR3 sequence is 15 residues long. Per the germline V gene, CDR1 is SGHVS and CDR2 is FQNEAQ. Trimming took off 5 bases at V and 4 bases at J, with 14 bases between the two ends.

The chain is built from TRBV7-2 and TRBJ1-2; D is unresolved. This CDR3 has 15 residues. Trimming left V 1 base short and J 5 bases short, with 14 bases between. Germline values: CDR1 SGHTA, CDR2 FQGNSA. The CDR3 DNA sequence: TGTGCCAGCAGCTTAGGCGCGACCTTAGGGTATGGCTACACCTTC. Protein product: CASSLGATLGYGYTF.

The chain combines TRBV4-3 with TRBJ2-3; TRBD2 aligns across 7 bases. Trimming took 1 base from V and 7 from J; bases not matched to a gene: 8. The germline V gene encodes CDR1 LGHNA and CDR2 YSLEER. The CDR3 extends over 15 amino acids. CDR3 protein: CASSQVGGGGYTQYF. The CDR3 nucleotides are TGCGCCAGCAGCCAAGTGGGGGGGGGAGGATATACGCAGTATTTT.

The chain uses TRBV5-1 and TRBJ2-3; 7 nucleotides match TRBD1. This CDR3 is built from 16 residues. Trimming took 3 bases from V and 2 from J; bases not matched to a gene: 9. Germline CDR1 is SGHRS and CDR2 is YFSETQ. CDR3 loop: CASSWTGSGLTDTQYF. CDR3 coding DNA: TGCGCCAGCAGCTGGACAGGTTCGGGGCTCACAGATACGCAGTATTTT.

In DNA form, the CDR3 reads TGTGCCAGCAGTCCGGGACAGATTTTCTACGAGCAGTACGTC. As protein: CASSPGQIFYEQYV. The chain links TRBV6-5 to TRBJ2-7; 7 nucleotides line up with TRBD1. V lost 5 bases to trimming and J lost 3 bases; unmatched junction nucleotides: 7. Germline CDR1 is MNHEY and CDR2 is SVGAGI. The CDR3 extends over 14 amino acids.